These 25 T cell receptor beta chains share one sample of origin, sequenced in a study of graft-versus-host responses after intestinal transplantation (dated by TCRdb to the early 2020s). The library was produced with the immunoSEQ multiplex PCR assay. Sourced from immuneACCESS, this table was stored by TCRdb with only in-frame sequences that have V and J called. A share of the clones is absent; for the studies checked, an unresolved V gene accounts for under half, and the remainder has no known explanation. Recorded for this sample are 21,000 or so clones; 56% of them occurred a single time. The ten most abundant clones make up 1% of the sample. According to the study, the label for this sample's time point signals: cells obtained before transplantation from donor or recipient. The source was alloreactive CD4+ T cells from a mixed lymphocyte reaction culture, collected before intestinal transplant. The sample's cell subset or site, from its label and the paper: CFSE-low proliferating T cells sorted from roughly six-day pre-transplant mixed lymphocyte reaction (GvH or HvG direction). The receptors originated from a human patient who received an intestinal transplant.

The chain links TRBV19 to TRBJ2-5, with TRBD1 matching 7 bases. Germline CDR1 reads LNHDA; CDR2 reads SQIVND (reference sequence). This CDR3 contains 16 residues. J was trimmed by 2 bases and V by 4 bases; bases with no gene match: 10. CDR3: CASSKWSDRWQETQYF. The DNA of the CDR3 is TGTGCCAGTAGTAAATGGTCGGACAGGTGGCAAGAGACCCAGTACTTC.

V and J are TRBV7-6 and TRBJ2-7, with no clear D. Germline V gene lookup returns CDR1 SGHVS and CDR2 FNYEAQ. Trimming stripped 1 base from V and 3 bases from J, with 13 bases between. CDR3 size: 15 residues. The CDR3 DNA sequence: TGTGCCAGCAGCTTAGAAGCTCTACCCATCTACGAGCAGTACTTC. This translates into CASSLEALPIYEQYF.

The CDR3 reads CSAGQVATEAFF. The CDR3 DNA sequence: TGCAGCGCAGGACAGGTTGCCACTGAAGCTTTCTTT. V usage is TRBV29-1 and J usage is TRBJ1-1, with 7 bases identical to TRBD1. The ends lost 7 bases at V and 4 bases at J; junction bases unmatched: 6. Germline V gene sequence: CDR1 SQVTM, CDR2 ANQGSEA. The CDR3 sequence is 12 residues long. The full variable domain, completed using reference TRBV29-1 and TRBJ1-1, is SAVISQKPSRDICQRGTSLTIQCQVDSQVTMMFWYRQQPGQSLTLIATANQGSEATYESGFVIDKFPISRPNLTFSTLTVSNMSPEDSSIYLCSAGQVATEAFFGQGTRLTVV.

The genes are TRBV7-2 and TRBJ2-3, with 14 nucleotides matching TRBD2. Germline CDR1 reads SGHTA; CDR2 reads FQGNSA. The CDR3 spans 15 residues. The V and J ends lost 1 base and 10 bases, in that order; junction bases with no gene match: 4. The CDR3 DNA reads as TGTGCCAGCAGCTTAGGGACTAGCGGGGGGATATCGCAGTATTTT. Amino acids: CASSLGTSGGISQYF.

This chain connects TRBV4-3 to TRBJ1-2, with 7 bases aligning to TRBD1. CDR3 length: 13 amino acids. CDR1 and CDR2 from the germline V gene are LGHNA and YSLEER. J lost 6 bases, V lost 4 bases, and 5 bases had no gene match. The CDR3 here is CASSPDRENGYTF. DNA of the CDR3: TGCGCCAGCAGCCCCGACAGGGAAAATGGCTACACCTTC.

The chain employs TRBV11-2 and TRBJ1-1; no clear D gene. Trimming removed 0 bases from V and 0 bases from J, with 11 bases in between. The CDR3 totals 16 residues. Germline V CDR1 and CDR2: SGHAT, FQNNGV. The CDR3: CASSLDRLAMNTEAFF. CDR3 nucleotide sequence: TGTGCCAGCAGCTTAGACCGACTAGCTATGAACACTGAAGCTTTCTTT.

The chain carries TRBV7-2 and TRBJ1-5; D remains unclear. Trimming left V 2 bases short and J 0 bases short, with 17 bases between. The CDR3 contains 18 residues. CDR1 and CDR2 (germline): SGHTA, FQGNSA. CDR3 in amino acids: CASSLSIRAGDSNQPQHF. The CDR3, as DNA: TGTGCCAGCAGCTTAAGTATACGGGCCGGGGATAGCAATCAGCCCCAGCATTTT.

The chain combines TRBV6-5 with TRBJ1-1, with 7 bases that match TRBD1. The CDR3 runs to 13 residues. Germline V lookup: CDR1 MNHEY, CDR2 SVGAGI. Trimming removed 7 bases from V and 4 bases from J; junction bases left unmatched: 6. The CDR3 spells CASTNYRGTEAFF. CDR3 bases: TGTGCCAGCACCAACTACAGGGGCACTGAAGCTTTCTTT.

There are a few counts of this clone. A read error is likely, as this CDR3 ends without the conserved phenylalanine or tryptophan. The DNA is omitted, as the CDR3 cannot be located on it reliably, and the CDR3 follows TCRdb's listing. The chain's CDR3 is CASSFPGTGPQH. The chain joins TRBV11-3 to TRBJ2-7; the table's TRBD1 call for D was not verified on the DNA. Germline CDR1 is SGHNT and CDR2 is YENEEA. The CDR3 contains 12 residues when both ends are counted.

This clone was seen a few times. The chain is built from TRBV7-9 and TRBJ2-3; D is ambiguous. Germline CDR1 and CDR2: SEHNR and FQNEAQ (reference sequence). CDR3 size: 13 residues. V was trimmed by 4 bases and J by 5 bases, leaving 10 bases between them. CDR3 bases: TGTGCCAGCAGCTGGTACAGTGAAGATACGCAGTATTTT. Translation gives CASSWYSEDTQYF. The full variable domain, completed using reference TRBV7-9 and TRBJ2-3, is DTGVSQNPRHKITKRGQNVTFRCDPISEHNRLYWYRQTLGQGPEFLTYFQNEAQLEKSRLLSDRFSAERPKGSFSTLEIQRTEQGDSAMYLCASSWYSEDTQYFGPGTRLTVL.

This rearrangement joins TRBV4-3 to TRBJ2-5; D is unresolved. The CDR3 is 14 amino acids. Trimming removed 4 bases at V and 1 base at J, with 10 bases between. Germline CDR1 LGHNA, CDR2 YSLEER. Here the CDR3 reads CASSRQVGQETQYF. CDR3 sequence (DNA): TGCGCCAGCAGCCGCCAGGTCGGCCAAGAGACCCAGTACTTC.

The rearrangement joins TRBV6-5 to TRBJ2-5, with D possibly being TRBD1 (5 bases). CDR3 size: 15 residues. The V end was cut by 5 bases, the J end by 3 bases, with 16 bases between. The germline gives CDR1 MNHEY, CDR2 SVGAGI. The CDR3 coding sequence is TGTGCCAGCAGTGTGGTATCAGGGTTGGAAGAGACCCAGTACTTC. It is translated as CASSVVSGLEETQYF.

The V call is TRBV19, the J call TRBJ1-4; D unclear. Trimming removed 5 bases from V and 6 bases from J, with 10 bases in between. The CDR3 runs to 13 residues. Germline V lookup: CDR1 LNHDA, CDR2 SQIVND (reference sequence). The CDR3 reads CASSLTRDEKLFF. CDR3 DNA: TGTGCCAGTAGTTTAACTCGAGATGAAAAACTGTTTTTT.

The gene calls are TRBV18 and TRBJ2-1; D call uncertain. The V gene's germline CDR1 is KGHSH and CDR2 LQKENI. There are 14 residues in the CDR3. V gave up 5 bases and J gave up 4 bases, with 12 bases separating them. Here the CDR3 reads CASSSLAIYNEQFF. As DNA, the CDR3 is TGTGCCAGCTCATCCTTAGCTATTTACAATGAGCAGTTCTTC.

This chain joins TRBV27 and TRBJ2-7; D is undetermined. Germline V CDR1 and CDR2: MNHEY, SMNVEV (reference sequence). The V and J ends lost 5 bases and 3 bases respectively, with 14 bases between them. CDR3 length equals 14 residues. The CDR3 region has the DNA TGTGCCAGCAGTACCCGTGGCCCCCTCTACGAGCAGTACTTC. Translation: CASSTRGPLYEQYF.

This clone came up a few times. The chain links TRBV5-4 to TRBJ2-1; the match to TRBD2 covers 8 bases. The CDR3 totals 16 residues. Trimming cost V 0 bases and J 7 bases; bases outside gene matches: 9. Germline CDR1 and CDR2: SGHNT and YYREEE (reference sequence). The CDR3 coding sequence is TGTGCCAGCAGCTTGGTCCCCGGGACTAGTGTTAATGAGCAGTTCTTC. This translates into CASSLVPGTSVNEQFF.

The J gene is TRBJ1-5, the V gene TRBV7-9, with TRBD1 matching 7 bases. The J segment lost 7 bases and the V segment lost 4 bases, leaving 19 bases of the junction unmatched. Germline V CDR1 and CDR2: SEHNR, FQNEAQ (reference sequence). There are 18 residues in the CDR3. The DNA of the CDR3 is TGTGCCAGCAGCTACCAGACGTTTCAGGGGGGTCCGCGGCAGCCCCAGCATTTT. Amino acids: CASSYQTFQGGPRQPQHF. Complete variable domain (other parts from reference TRBV7-9 and TRBJ1-5): DTGVSQNPRHKITKRGQNVTFRCDPISEHNRLYWYRQTLGQGPEFLTYFQNEAQLEKSRLLSDRFSAERPKGSFSTLEIQRTEQGDSAMYLCASSYQTFQGGPRQPQHFGDGTRLSIL.

The sample holds one count of this clone. The J gene is TRBJ2-5, the V gene TRBV4-1; perhaps TRBD2 as D (5 bases). The V end lost 0 bases, the J end lost 5 bases, and 10 bases lay between the germline ends. The CDR3 contains 14 residues. From germline, CDR1 is MGHRA and CDR2 YSYEKL. The CDR3 protein is CASSQDPRRETQYF. The CDR3, as DNA: TGCGCCAGCAGCCAAGATCCCAGGAGGGAGACCCAGTACTTC.

This clone was picked up a small number of times. V is TRBV7-2 and J is TRBJ1-5; D is undetermined. Looked up from germline, CDR1 is SGHTA and CDR2 is FQGNSA. The CDR3 consists of 13 residues. V was trimmed by 5 bases and J by 7 bases, leaving 12 bases between them. The CDR3 is CASSTRGEQPQHF. CDR3 nucleotide sequence: TGTGCCAGCAGCACCCGCGGGGAGCAGCCCCAGCATTTT.

The chain is built from TRBV7-9 and TRBJ1-1; D possibly corresponds to TRBD1 (6 bases). CDR3 length: 15 amino acids. Germline loops: CDR1 SEHNR, CDR2 FQNEAQ (reference sequence). V was pared by 5 bases and J by 3 bases, with 16 bases between. The CDR3 DNA sequence: TGTGCCAGCAGCCCTTTCAGGGGTTGGCACACTGAAGCTTTCTTT. It yields the protein CASSPFRGWHTEAFF.

The chain combines TRBV16 with TRBJ2-3; D may be TRBD2 (6 bases). This CDR3 spans 17 amino acids. V lost 2 bases and J 5 bases, leaving 20 bases between the germline ends. Germline CDR1 and CDR2: KGHSY and FQNENV. CDR3 protein: CASSQLPLALPRDTQYF. In DNA, the CDR3 is TGTGCCAGCAGCCAACTCCCACTAGCCCTCCCCCGAGATACGCAGTATTTT.

This clone was observed a few times. The rearrangement joins TRBV10-3 to TRBJ2-1; no firm D call. V was pared by 8 bases and J by 9 bases, with 11 bases between. Germline CDR1 ENHRY, CDR2 SYGVKD. The length of the CDR3 is 11 residues. CDR3 loop: CAIGEVGEQFF. Written as DNA, the CDR3 is TGTGCCATCGGCGAGGTAGGTGAGCAGTTCTTC.

The V gene is TRBV30, the J gene TRBJ1-5; possibly TRBD1 for D (5 bases). Between the trimmed V and J ends, which lost 1 base and 3 bases, there was a span of 7 bases. The CDR3 spans 13 residues. CDR1 and CDR2 (germline): GTSNPN, SVGIG (reference sequence). DNA for the CDR3: TGTGCCTGGAGTGGACAGCTCAATCAGCCCCAGCATTTT. Its protein product is CAWSGQLNQPQHF.

The genes are TRBV7-6 and TRBJ2-2; 7 bases are shared with TRBD1. This CDR3 has 15 amino acids. With V trimmed by 4 bases and J by 2 bases, 4 bases remained unmatched. Germline V gene sequence: CDR1 SGHVS, CDR2 FNYEAQ. Here the CDR3 DNA reads TGTGCCAGCAGCTCGACAGGGTTTAACACCGGGGAGCTGTTTTTT. This translates into CASSSTGFNTGELFF.

J is TRBJ1-5 and V is TRBV27, with unresolved D. Between the trimmed V and J ends, which lost 4 bases and 4 bases, there was a span of 14 bases. CDR1 MNHEY and CDR2 SMNVEV come from the germline V gene (reference sequence). CDR3 length: 15 amino acids. In nucleotides, the CDR3 is TGTGCCAGCAGTTCCACCATGAGAGGAAATCAGCCCCAGCATTTT. Protein product: CASSSTMRGNQPQHF.